The 13 T cell receptor beta chains in this list originate from one sample, sequenced in a study of CD8 T cells in ankylosing spondylitis (dated by TCRdb to about 2017). The investigation overall reported the following: Blood from ankylosing spondylitis patients appeared to be characterized by a TCR beta motif composed of several highly homologous amino acid variants.

The library was made by 5' RACE. The reads were generated on an Illumina HiSeq 2500. TCRdb ran its own pipeline on the public reads, namely fastp trimming at Q25 and MiXCR clone calling, and kept in-frame beta chains. Rows matching on CDR3 protein sequence are summarized as one entry with the most common DNA and genes. For this sample the table gives fewer than 750,000 distinct CDR3 sequences, of which over 15% were detected only once. About 19% of the sample is taken by the ten largest. Their specific antigens are unknown. The sample comprised blood, either unsorted or a sorted T cell fraction (not recorded which). The receptors were sampled from a male donor with ankylosing spondylitis.

V and J are TRBV20-1 and TRBJ2-1; 11 bases align to TRBD2. There are 15 residues in the CDR3. With V trimmed by 5 bases and J by 9 bases, 12 bases remained unmatched. Germline V lookup: CDR1 DFQATT, CDR2 SNEGSKA (reference sequence). The CDR3, as DNA: TGCAGTGCTCAACCCCCACTAGCGGGAGAAGTTGAGCAGTTCTTC. It specifies CSAQPPLAGEVEQFF.

The chain carries TRBV6-5 and TRBJ1-5; the match to TRBD1 covers 7 bases. Per the germline V gene, CDR1 is MNHEY and CDR2 is SVGAGI. V dropped 3 bases and J dropped 3; count of bases not matched to a gene: 11. The length of the CDR3 is 17 residues. In DNA, the CDR3 is TGTGCCAGCAGTTATAAGGGGCCGGGACAGCCCAATCAGCCCCAGCATTTT. Translation gives CASSYKGPGQPNQPQHF.

This clonotype has more than one count but fewer than ten. The rearrangement links TRBV6-1 to TRBJ2-7; D is possibly TRBD1 (6 bases). The V gene's germline CDR1 is MNHNS and CDR2 SASEGT. The CDR3 spans 14 residues. Trimming took off 6 bases at V and 2 bases at J, with 14 bases between the two ends. The CDR3 sequence: CASSPSDRTYEQYF. The CDR3 bases are TGTGCCAGCAGCCCTTCGGACAGAACCTACGAGCAGTACTTC.

This clonotype was counted a few times. This chain connects TRBV9 to TRBJ2-7; the D gene is possibly TRBD2 (6 bases). Trimming cost V 1 base and J 5 bases, with 13 bases left between them. Germline-derived CDR1 and CDR2 are SGDLS and YYNGEE. This CDR3 spans 14 amino acids. This CDR3 is CASSVTGLRDEQYF. The CDR3 coding sequence is TGTGCCAGCAGCGTAACGGGACTCCGTGACGAGCAGTACTTC. The full variable domain, completed using reference TRBV9 and TRBJ2-7, is DSGVTQTPKHLITATGQRVTLRCSPRSGDLSVYWYQQSLDQGLQFLIQYYNGEERAKGNILERFSAQQFPDLHSELNLSSLELGDSALYFCASSVTGLRDEQYFGPGTRLTVT.

This clonotype was counted only a few times. J is TRBJ2-1 and V is TRBV27; possibly TRBD1 for D (7 bases). This CDR3 spans 16 amino acids. The V gene lost 1 base and the J gene lost 7 bases, with 17 bases spanning the gap. Germline V gives CDR1 MNHEY, CDR2 SMNVEV (reference sequence). The CDR3 reads CASSLYGRDSGNEQFF. The CDR3 nucleotides are TGTGCCAGCAGTTTATATGGACGGGACAGCGGGAATGAGCAGTTCTTC.

This chain uses TRBV12-3 or TRBV12-4 with TRBJ1-2; D perhaps matches TRBD1 (5 bases). V shed 6 bases and J shed 3 bases, with 14 bases lying between them. The CDR3 extends over 14 amino acids. The chain's CDR3 is CASSPGFLDYGYTF. CDR3 nucleotides: TGTGCCAGCAGCCCAGGGTTTCTCGACTATGGCTACACCTTC.

The chain uses TRBV29-1 and TRBJ1-2; D gene ambiguous. V lost 7 bases and J lost 8, with 14 bases in between. Germline V gives CDR1 SQVTM, CDR2 ANQGSEA. The CDR3 is 11 residues long. CDR3 sequence (DNA): TGCAGCGCACCGGGCCGTCTGGGCTACACCTTC. As protein: CSAPGRLGYTF.

This clonotype has just a few counts. CDR3 in DNA: TGTGCCAGCAGTCCCCTACGGAGCGGGAGGGCCTACAATGAGCAGTTCTTC. Translation: CASSPLRSGRAYNEQFF. The chain combines TRBV28 with TRBJ2-1; 10 nucleotides agree with TRBD2. Germline CDR1 MDHEN, CDR2 SYDVKM. The ends lost 5 bases at V and 2 bases at J; junction bases unmatched: 9. CDR3 length: 17 amino acids.

This chain joins TRBV7-8 and TRBJ2-2, with no clear D. The germline V and J ends were trimmed by 5 bases and 7 bases, with 8 bases remaining between them. CDR1 and CDR2 (germline): SGHVS, FQNEAQ. The CDR3 consists of 12 residues. The CDR3 coding sequence is TGTGCCAGCAGCCAGCACCTCGGGGAGCTGTTTTTT. Protein product: CASSQHLGELFF.

This chain joins TRBV12-3 or TRBV12-4 and TRBJ2-5, with no clear D. V was trimmed by 3 bases and J by 0 bases, leaving 8 bases between them. The CDR3 runs 14 residues. CDR3 amino acids: CASSFRGNQETQYF. The CDR3 DNA follows: TGTGCCAGCAGTTTTAGAGGCAACCAAGAGACCCAGTACTTC.

This clonotype has at least ten counts. The chain has TRBV7-2 and TRBJ2-3, with D perhaps TRBD1 (6 bases). This CDR3 is built from 15 residues. V lost 5 bases to trimming and J lost 5 bases, with 17 bases between them. CDR1 and CDR2 (germline): SGHTA, FQGNSA. In DNA form, the CDR3 reads TGTGCCAGCAGCCTCAGGGGTATGAAGGGAGATACGCAGTATTTT. Amino acid sequence: CASSLRGMKGDTQYF.

This chain uses TRBV20-1 with TRBJ2-7, with D perhaps TRBD2 (6 bases). The CDR3 spans 13 residues. Trimming took 5 bases from V and 2 from J, leaving 13 bases between them. CDR1 and CDR2 (germline): DFQATT, SNEGSKA (reference sequence). DNA for the CDR3: TGCAGTGCTGCGGGGAGGCAAGCCTACGAGCAGTACTTC. It translates to CSAAGRQAYEQYF.

The V and J genes are TRBV11-2 and TRBJ1-6; 8 nucleotides match TRBD1. CDR3 length: 14 amino acids. Germline CDR1 SGHAT, CDR2 FQNNGV. Trimming cost V 5 bases and J 7 bases; bases outside gene matches: 4. The CDR3 reads CASSPGDRNSPLHF. In DNA form, the CDR3 reads TGTGCCAGCAGCCCTGGGGACAGGAATTCACCCCTCCACTTT.